The 9 T cell receptor beta chains below come from one sample, sequenced in a study of blood T cells in healthy people across ages. It was with a sample-barcoded 5' primer and a J-beta primer mix that a second PCR of roughly 7 to 12 cycles was run. TCRdb re-called the 5' RACE reads through MiXCR, storing one row per CDR3 protein. The table lists roughly 1.6 million distinct CDR3 sequences, about 31% of them singletons, with about 11% in the top ten. Sequenced input: blood. Source of these receptors: a woman younger than 45 in good health.

This chain uses TRBV2 with TRBJ2-3; 9 bases fit TRBD2. Germline CDR1 and CDR2: SNHLY and FYNNEI. This CDR3 comprises 14 residues. The ends lost 6 bases at V and 2 bases at J; junction bases unmatched: 3. CDR3 sequence reads: CASRRGGYTDTQYF. The CDR3 DNA sequence: TGTGCCAGCAGGCGGGGGGGCTACACAGATACGCAGTATTTT.

The chain couples TRBV5-1 to TRBJ2-1; possible D gene TRBD2, 6 bases. The CDR3 totals 14 residues. The germline V gene has CDR1 SGHRS and CDR2 YFSETQ. With 2 bases removed from V and 8 bases from J, the gap between germline ends came to 14 bases. This CDR3 is CASSLAGSGDEQFF. The CDR3 bases are TGCGCCAGCAGCTTAGCAGGTTCGGGGGATGAGCAGTTCTTC.

The rearrangement uses TRBV6-1 and TRBJ1-4; D is undetermined. Between the trimmed V and J ends, which lost 4 bases and 8 bases, there was a span of 26 bases. The CDR3 sequence is 18 residues long. CDR1 MNHNS and CDR2 SASEGT come from the germline V gene. The CDR3 nucleotides read TGTGCCAGCAGTGCAAGGGTGGCGGATTCCATCTTGTGGGAAAAACTGTTTTTT. Protein product: CASSARVADSILWEKLFF.

This clonotype has only a few counts. The genes are TRBV27 and TRBJ2-7; D gene ambiguous. V lost 5 bases, J lost 2 bases, and 16 bases lay in between. This CDR3 is 15 amino acids long. Per the germline V gene, CDR1 is MNHEY and CDR2 is SMNVEV (reference sequence). The DNA of the CDR3 is TGTGCCAGCAGTCTAATCGCCGAGGTTGCCTACGAGCAGTACTTC. This codes for CASSLIAEVAYEQYF.

V gene TRBV13 combines with J gene TRBJ1-2; D remains ambiguous. The ends were cut back, 2 bases at V and 4 bases at J, with 8 bases in the middle. Germline V gives CDR1 PRHDT, CDR2 FYEKMQ (reference sequence). The CDR3 contains 13 residues. CDR3 in DNA: TGTGCCAGCAGCTTACTGGGAACCTATGGCTACACCTTC. The encoded protein is CASSLLGTYGYTF.

The chain couples TRBV25-1 to TRBJ1-2, with no clear D. This CDR3 is built from 11 residues. Trimming took off 6 bases at V and 3 bases at J, with 5 bases between the two ends. Per the germline V gene, CDR1 is MGHDK and CDR2 is SYGVNS. The CDR3 sequence is CASRRDYGYTF. CDR3 DNA sequence: TGTGCCAGCAGGCGGGACTATGGCTACACCTTC.

This clonotype was counted many times. The genes are TRBV7-3 and TRBJ2-1; 11 bases align to TRBD1. This CDR3 comprises 16 residues. The V gene end was trimmed by 4 bases and the J gene end by 7 bases; junction bases not matched to a gene: 9. CDR1 is SGHTA, CDR2 FQGTGA, per germline. The DNA for the CDR3 is TGTGCCAGCAGCTCCCGGACAGGGGGCAAGTCAAATGAGCAGTTCTTC. Residues: CASSSRTGGKSNEQFF.

The rearrangement links TRBV5-1 to TRBJ1-1; 7 bases map to TRBD1. The CDR3 has 16 amino acids. CDR1 and CDR2 (germline): SGHRS, YFSETQ. J was trimmed by 3 bases and V by 3 bases; bases with no gene match: 11. CDR3 DNA sequence: TGCGCCAGCAGCTACATACCTGACAGGGCTGACACTGAAGCTTTCTTT. Its translation: CASSYIPDRADTEAFF.

This clonotype was seen many times. This chain links TRBV4-2 with TRBJ2-7, with 8 bases aligning to TRBD1. Per germline, CDR1 LGHNA and CDR2 YNFKEQ. The length of the CDR3 is 14 residues. V trimming: 4 bases; J trimming: 3 bases; junction bases outside the gene matches: 5. The DNA for the CDR3 is TGTGCCAGCAGCCCTAACAGGGGGTTCTACGAGCAGTACTTC. Translating gives CASSPNRGFYEQYF.